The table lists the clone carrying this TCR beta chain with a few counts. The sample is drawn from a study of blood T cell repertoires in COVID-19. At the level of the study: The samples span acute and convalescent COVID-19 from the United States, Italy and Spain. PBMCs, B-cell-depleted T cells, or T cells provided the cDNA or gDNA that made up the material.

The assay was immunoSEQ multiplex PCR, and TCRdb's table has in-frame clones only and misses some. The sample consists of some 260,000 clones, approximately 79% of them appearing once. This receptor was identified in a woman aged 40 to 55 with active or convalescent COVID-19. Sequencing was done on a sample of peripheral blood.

The CDR3: CASSVGGTNTGELFF. For the CDR3, the DNA is TGTGCCAGCAGCGTAGGAGGGACGAACACCGGGGAGCTGTTTTTT. The chain combines TRBV9 with TRBJ2-2; D perhaps matches TRBD2 (5 bases). Germline V lookup: CDR1 SGDLS, CDR2 YYNGEE. V lost 0 bases, J lost 0 bases, and 6 bases lay in between. This CDR3 comprises 15 residues.